Listed below are T cell receptor beta chains from one sample, sequenced in a study of PD-L1 blockade in urothelial cancer. Method: immunoSEQ multiplex PCR; TCRdb's copy keeps in-frame clones and lacks some. The sample has about 39,000 clones; roughly 91% are singletons. The sequenced sample was PBMCs, obtained around atezolizumab (anti-PD-L1) treatment. Source of these receptors: a man in his 60s with urothelial cancer. CDR3s include the opening cysteine and the closing phenylalanine or tryptophan.

v_call,j_call,cdr3_aa
TRBV13,TRBJ2-7,CASSLTTGVEQYF
TRBV30,TRBJ2-7,CAWSAVGRPYEQYF
TRBV7-9,TRBJ1-2,CASSLDRGRNYGYTF
TRBV7-9,TRBJ1-1,CASSMGREFTEAFF
TRBV7-8,TRBJ2-1,CASTTRVPYNEQFF
TRBV27,TRBJ2-2,CASSYWEGSPGELFF
TRBV28,TRBJ1-4,CAIRRDRGEKLFF
TRBV19,TRBJ2-4,CASRLMGGEAKNIQYF
TRBV5-1,TRBJ2-7,CASSRGTGSSYEQYF
TRBV5-1,TRBJ2-7,CASSLNRDMYEQYF
TRBV9,TRBJ1-3,CASSGTGGNTIYF
TRBV7-6,TRBJ1-3,CASSLSAGHSGNTIYF
TRBV19,TRBJ1-4,CASSVQGAKEKLFF
TRBV14,TRBJ1-1,CASHPGRGKNTEAFF
TRBV4-1,TRBJ2-3,CASSQAGAPSTDTQYF
TRBV2,TRBJ2-7,CASRTRTGVGEQYF
TRBV7-3,TRBJ1-1,CASSPSVNTEAFF
TRBV7-9,TRBJ2-7,CASSSRDRAPYEQYF
TRBV29-1,TRBJ1-2,CSARTGSNYGYTF
TRBV11-1,TRBJ2-7,CASSSGQGPGYEQYF
TRBV7-9,TRBJ2-5,CASLRGEGETQYF
TRBV7-3,TRBJ2-2,CASSLKGQGTNTGELFF
TRBV4-1,TRBJ2-7,CASSLRDRASYEQYF
TRBV5-1,TRBJ2-2,CASSPRAGGTGELFF
TRBV27,TRBJ2-1,CASSFSVYNEQFF
TRBV30,TRBJ2-1,CAWRISSGLSEHNEQFF
TRBV6-1,TRBJ2-7,CASTEPRGQYF
TRBV5-1,TRBJ2-2,CASREGAPGGPGELFF
TRBV14,TRBJ1-1,CASSQDYWGEMNTEAFF
TRBV6-1,TRBJ1-1,CASRDSLSEAFF
TRBV18,TRBJ1-2,CASSPPSGYGYTF
TRBV6-1,TRBJ1-2,CASSVSLAGGYTF
TRBV5-4,TRBJ2-5,CASSPDTQETQYF
TRBV5-4,TRBJ2-3,CASSLRRGGGSTDTQYF
TRBV7-9,TRBJ2-3,CASSGRQGTDTQYF
TRBV2,TRBJ2-2,CASSLDPTGELFF
TRBV5-1,TRBJ2-2,CASSPSPGDTGELFF
TRBV6-5,TRBJ2-1,CASSYSTSGNDNEQFF
TRBV7-9,TRBJ1-5,CASSLVGTGSNQPQHF
TRBV30,TRBJ2-5,CAWSGGTGVETQYF
TRBV6-5,TRBJ2-7,CASSSPGLASYEQYF
TRBV5-8,TRBJ2-2,CASSLYSTGELFF
TRBV10-3,TRBJ2-6,CAIRGPVTGANVLTF
TRBV21-1,TRBJ1-1,CASSPVLAGDRGPGTEAFF
TRBV28,TRBJ2-7,CASSLGDRGSEQYF
TRBV13,TRBJ1-1,CASSSTGGWDTEAFF
TRBV7-3,TRBJ1-1,CASSPGTGFTEAFF
TRBV7-3,TRBJ2-3,CASTSGSGGTTDTQYF
TRBV11-3,TRBJ2-7,CASSRGAVRGEQYF
TRBV10-3,TRBJ1-1,CAISPGQGPRTEAFF
TRBV2,TRBJ1-6,CASISNRDYGSPLHF
TRBV19,TRBJ1-6,CASSSDRVSSPLHF
TRBV7-2,TRBJ2-3,CASSLAIIAGGATDTQYF
TRBV5-5,TRBJ2-5,CASSLSQGGGKTQYF
TRBV2,TRBJ1-4,CASTRQGAFATNEKLFF